Listed below are T cell receptor beta chains from one sample, sequenced in a study of graft-versus-host responses after intestinal transplantation. These receptors are not linked to any known antigen. Assay used: immunoSEQ multiplex PCR; TCRdb lists only in-frame clones, some missing. Found here are 85,000 to 100,000 clones, approximately 90% of them singletons; the top ten hold approximately 0.32%. Sequences were derived from unstimulated CD4+ T cells sorted from spleen or lymph node cells, sampled before transplant. Every receptor here comes from a human donor who was the organ donor for an intestinal transplant. Each CDR3 is given with its conserved first and last residue. The D gene is left open where the match is weak. The size field is filled for only some rows; it gives once, few, many or a size class.

V	size	D	length	J	CDR3	DNA
TRBV4-1	few	TRBD2	13	TRBJ2-5	CASSRLAQETQYF	TGCGCCAGCAGCCGACTAGCGCAAGAGACCCAGTACTTC
TRBV7-7	-	TRBD1	16	TRBJ2-7	CASSPRDEDRAFEQYF	TGTGCTAGCAGCCCACGGGATGAAGACAGGGCATTCGAGCAGTACTTC
TRBV28	-	TRBD2	19	TRBJ2-2	CASCPALTSGAVCTGELFF	TGTGCCAGCTGTCCTGCGTTGACTAGCGGAGCCGTTTGCACCGGGGAGCTGTTTTTT
TRBV6-5	-	TRBD1	13	TRBJ1-3	CASSELGTGRGYF	TGTGCCAGCAGTGAACTCGGGACAGGGAGAGGGTATTTT
TRBV4-2	-	-	15	TRBJ2-3	CASSQDREGTDTQYF	TGTGCCAGCAGCCAAGATCGAGAGGGCACAGATACGCAGTATTTT
TRBV30	once	-	17	TRBJ1-1	CAWSGSLGSGMNTEAFF	TGTGCCTGGAGTGGGTCTCTCGGTTCGGGGATGAACACTGAAGCTTTCTTT
TRBV18	-	TRBD2	15	TRBJ2-1	CASSPTSGSYNEQFF	TGTGCCAGCTCACCGACTAGCGGGAGCTACAATGAGCAGTTCTTC
TRBV9	-	-	14	TRBJ1-1	CASSVDGSVKRAFF	TGTGCCAGCAGCGTAGATGGAAGCGTGAAGAGGGCTTTCTTT
TRBV19	-	TRBD1	15	TRBJ1-2	CASSIGTGIGYGYTF	TGTGCCAGTAGTATAGGGACAGGGATCGGATATGGCTACACCTTC
TRBV29-1	-	TRBD1	14	TRBJ1-1	CSGGQVLMNTEAFF	TGCAGCGGAGGACAGGTGCTCATGAACACTGAAGCTTTCTTT
TRBV5-1	-	TRBD2	16	TRBJ2-7	CASSLQSSGSPYEQYF	TGCGCCAGCAGCTTGCAGAGTAGCGGGAGTCCGTACGAGCAGTACTTC
TRBV7-8	-	TRBD1	13	TRBJ2-5	CASGQGAGETQYF	TGTGCCAGCGGACAGGGGGCCGGTGAGACCCAGTACTTC
TRBV10-3	few	-	12	TRBJ1-1	CAISDKNTEAFF	TGTGCCATCAGTGACAAGAACACTGAAGCTTTCTTT
TRBV10-1	once	-	13	TRBJ2-7	CASSDTFSYEQYF	TGCGCCAGCAGTGATACTTTTTCCTACGAGCAGTACTTC
TRBV5-1	-	TRBD1	14	TRBJ2-5	CASSAGQGRETQYF	TGCGCCAGCAGCGCCGGACAGGGAAGAGAGACCCAGTACTTC
TRBV7-3	-	-	13	TRBJ2-1	CASSSGQHNEQFF	TGTGCCAGCAGCTCAGGACAGCACAATGAGCAGTTCTTC
TRBV6-6	-	-	16	TRBJ2-3	CASSSKWGQGTDTQYF	TGTGCCAGCAGTTCTAAATGGGGCCAGGGCACAGATACGCAGTATTTT
TRBV6-5	-	-	13	TRBJ2-3	CASSTYYTDTQYF	TGTGCCAGCAGTACCTATTACACAGATACGCAGTATTTT
TRBV30	-	TRBD1	16	TRBJ2-5	CAWSLAGQDSQETQYF	TGTGCCTGGAGTTTGGCGGGACAGGACTCTCAAGAGACCCAGTACTTC
TRBV11-2	-	TRBD1	16	TRBJ2-3	CASSLVRGPYTDTQYF	TGTGCCAGCAGCTTAGTAAGGGGGCCCTACACAGATACGCAGTATTTT
TRBV2	-	-	17	TRBJ1-1	CASSVAGLGRDLTEAFF	TGTGCCAGCAGTGTTGCGGGTTTAGGTAGGGATTTGACTGAAGCTTTCTTT
TRBV5-5	-	TRBD1	16	TRBJ2-6	CASSATGGSGANVLTF	TGTGCCAGCAGCGCAACAGGGGGTAGTGGGGCCAACGTCCTGACTTTC
TRBV5-1	-	TRBD1	15	TRBJ1-2	CASSLNDRTGRGYTF	TGCGCCAGCAGCTTAAATGATAGGACAGGGAGGGGCTACACCTTC
TRBV12-5	once	TRBD2	18	TRBJ2-5	CASGQGLAGGRLGETQYF	TGTGCTAGTGGTCAAGGACTAGCGGGGGGGCGTCTAGGAGAGACCCAGTACTTC
TRBV30	-	-	13	TRBJ1-1	CACMRVMNTEAFF	TGTGCCTGCATGCGGGTCATGAACACTGAAGCTTTCTTT
TRBV4-2	-	TRBD1	18	TRBJ1-2	CASSQSGWTGPSGYGYTF	TGTGCCAGCAGCCAAAGCGGTTGGACAGGACCCTCGGGGTATGGCTACACCTTC
TRBV18	once	TRBD2	16	TRBJ2-3	CASSPNAGAGTDTQYF	TGTGCCAGCTCACCCAATGCGGGAGCGGGCACAGATACGCAGTATTTT
TRBV10-2	-	TRBD1	16	TRBJ2-3	CASSERWDRAWDTQYF	TGCGCCAGCAGTGAGCGGTGGGACAGGGCGTGGGATACGCAGTATTTT
TRBV10-3	-	TRBD1	15	TRBJ2-2	CASSLDRGNTGELFF	TGTGCCTCAAGCCTCGACAGGGGGAACACCGGGGAGCTGTTTTTT
TRBV19	-	-	15	TRBJ2-1	CASSRSVLTYNEQFF	TGTGCCAGTAGTCGAAGCGTACTAACCTACAATGAGCAGTTCTTC
TRBV11-3	-	-	13	TRBJ1-1	CASSLVGGTEAFF	TGTGCCAGCAGCTTAGTGGGGGGAACTGAAGCTTTCTTT
TRBV7-2	-	TRBD2	15	TRBJ2-1	CASSPVASGYNEQFF	TGTGCCAGCAGCCCTGTGGCTAGCGGATACAATGAGCAGTTCTTC
TRBV28	-	-	16	TRBJ1-6	CASSSPSGGGDSPLHF	TGTGCCAGCAGTTCCCCATCGGGGGGTGGGGATTCACCCCTCCACTTT
TRBV5-4	-	TRBD1	13	TRBJ1-2	CASTARTGYGYTF	TGTGCCAGCACCGCTAGGACAGGGTATGGCTACACCTTC
TRBV28	-	TRBD2	15	TRBJ2-1	CASSLGGLGKGEQFF	TGTGCCAGCAGTTTAGGGGGACTAGGTAAAGGTGAGCAGTTCTTC
TRBV7-2	-	TRBD1	13	TRBJ1-3	CASSDRVGNTIYF	TGTGCCAGCAGCGACAGGGTTGGAAACACCATATATTTT
TRBV7-2	-	TRBD2	14	TRBJ2-2	CASRPRTSAGELFF	TGTGCCAGCAGACCTCGGACTAGCGCCGGGGAGCTGTTTTTT
TRBV2	-	-	15	TRBJ1-1	CASSESPGGDTEAFF	TGTGCCAGCAGTGAGTCGCCGGGGGGGGACACTGAAGCTTTCTTT
TRBV25-1	-	TRBD1	18	TRBJ1-5	CASSEPMLQGVGNQPQHF	TGTGCCAGCAGTGAACCAATGCTACAGGGGGTAGGAAATCAGCCCCAGCATTTT
TRBV6-5	-	TRBD1	14	TRBJ2-3	CASSYGQGLDTQYF	TGTGCCAGCAGTTACGGACAGGGTTTGGATACGCAGTATTTT
TRBV9	-	-	14	TRBJ2-7	CASSVALGPYEQYF	TGTGCCAGCAGCGTAGCCCTGGGCCCCTACGAGCAGTACTTC
TRBV5-6	medium-sized	-	13	TRBJ1-3	CASSLRGRDTIYF	TGTGCCAGCAGCTTGCGAGGGAGGGACACCATATATTTT
TRBV5-1	-	-	13	TRBJ1-2	CASSLNRVYGYTF	TGCGCCAGCAGCTTAAACAGGGTCTATGGCTACACCTTC
TRBV18	-	-	15	TRBJ1-2	CASSPGGSPNYGYTF	TGTGCCAGCTCTCCTGGGGGCTCACCTAACTATGGCTACACCTTC
TRBV7-6	-	TRBD1	17	TRBJ1-5	CASSYRTGGESNQPQHF	TGTGCCAGCAGCTACCGGACAGGGGGCGAGAGCAATCAGCCCCAGCATTTT
TRBV6-1	-	TRBD1	12	TRBJ2-5	CASRDRRETQYF	TGTGCCAGCAGGGACAGGCGTGAGACCCAGTACTTC
TRBV25-1	-	-	12	TRBJ2-7	CASSGLGYEQYF	TGTGCCAGCAGCGGACTGGGCTACGAGCAGTACTTC
TRBV10-3	few	TRBD1	14	TRBJ2-3	CAIQGQAATDTQYF	TGTGCCATCCAAGGACAGGCCGCCACAGATACGCAGTATTTT
TRBV6-6	-	TRBD2	15	TRBJ2-7	CASRAGLAGFYEQYF	TGTGCCAGCAGGGCTGGACTAGCGGGATTCTACGAGCAGTACTTC
TRBV18	-	-	12	TRBJ2-5	CASSPDRETQYF	TGTGCCAGCTCACCAGATAGAGAGACCCAGTACTTC
TRBV28	-	TRBD1	17	TRBJ1-3	CASSQYLDRGPGNTIYF	TGTGCCAGCAGTCAATACTTGGACAGGGGCCCCGGAAACACCATATATTTT
TRBV2	-	-	13	TRBJ1-5	CASSEIGGQPQHF	TGTGCCAGCAGTGAAATCGGGGGTCAGCCCCAGCATTTT
TRBV5-1	-	-	15	TRBJ2-1	CASSFPPSASNEQFF	TGCGCCAGCAGCTTCCCCCCCTCCGCTAGCAATGAGCAGTTCTTC
TRBV6-5	-	TRBD1	16	TRBJ1-2	CASSSHRTGEVYGYTF	TGTGCCAGCAGTTCACATAGGACAGGGGAGGTTTATGGCTACACCTTC
TRBV19	-	-	15	TRBJ1-6	CASSMIYRKRSPLHF	TGTGCCAGTAGTATGATTTACAGGAAACGGTCACCCCTCCACTTT
TRBV10-3	-	-	13	TRBJ2-7	CAISDPYLNEQYF	TGTGCCATCAGTGATCCCTATCTGAACGAGCAGTACTTC
TRBV7-2	-	-	13	TRBJ2-1	CASSFLGGNEQFF	TGTGCCAGCAGCTTTTTGGGGGGAAATGAGCAGTTCTTC
TRBV18	-	-	15	TRBJ2-1	CASSLAQLPYNEQFF	TGTGCCAGCTCACTAGCGCAACTCCCCTACAATGAGCAGTTCTTC
TRBV19	-	TRBD1	14	TRBJ1-5	CASSNRGLHQPQHF	TGTGCCAGTAGTAACAGGGGCCTTCATCAGCCCCAGCATTTT
TRBV11-2	once	TRBD2	15	TRBJ2-3	CASSLAIAGVDTQYF	TGTGCCAGCAGCTTAGCAATAGCGGGAGTGGATACGCAGTATTTT